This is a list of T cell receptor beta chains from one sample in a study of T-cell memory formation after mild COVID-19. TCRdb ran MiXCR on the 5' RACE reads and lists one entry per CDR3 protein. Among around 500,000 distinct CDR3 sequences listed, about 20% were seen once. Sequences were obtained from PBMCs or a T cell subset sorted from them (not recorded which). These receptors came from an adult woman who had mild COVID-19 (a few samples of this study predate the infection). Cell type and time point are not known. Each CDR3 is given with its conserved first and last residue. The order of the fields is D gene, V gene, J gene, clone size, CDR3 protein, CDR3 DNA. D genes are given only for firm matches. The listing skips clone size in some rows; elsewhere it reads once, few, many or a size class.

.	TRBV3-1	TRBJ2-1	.	CASSSQLGPANEQFF	TGTGCCAGCAGCTCTCAACTCGGTCCCGCGAATGAGCAGTTCTTC
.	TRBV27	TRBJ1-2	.	CASSGRTLYGYTF	TGTGCCAGCAGCGGCCGGACGCTGTATGGCTACACCTTC
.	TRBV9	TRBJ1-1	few	CASSVDPLPGVNTEAFF	TGTGCCAGCAGCGTAGATCCCCTTCCGGGGGTGAACACTGAAGCTTTCTTT
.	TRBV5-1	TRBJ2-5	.	CASSSDWVGTQYF	TGCGCCAGCAGCTCAGACTGGGTCGGGACCCAGTACTTC
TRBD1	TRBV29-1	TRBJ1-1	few	CSVAGQMNTEAFF	TGCAGCGTTGCGGGACAGATGAACACTGAAGCTTTCTTT
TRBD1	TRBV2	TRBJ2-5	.	CASSVSGQGAQETQYF	TGTGCCAGCAGTGTCTCCGGACAGGGGGCTCAAGAGACCCAGTACTTC
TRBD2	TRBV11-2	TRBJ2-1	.	CASSWSGSWYNEQFF	TGTGCCAGCAGCTGGAGCGGGAGTTGGTACAATGAGCAGTTCTTC
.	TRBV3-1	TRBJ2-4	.	CASSQGGSGKNIQYF	TGTGCCAGCAGCCAAGGGGGGTCAGGCAAAAACATTCAGTACTTC
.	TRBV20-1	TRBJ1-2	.	CSALDRGNNYGYTF	TGCAGTGCCTTGGACCGGGGCAATAACTATGGCTACACCTTC
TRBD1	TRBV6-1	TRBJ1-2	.	CASSEAGTGVSGLGYTF	TGTGCCAGCAGTGAAGCGGGGACAGGGGTGTCAGGTCTTGGCTACACCTTC
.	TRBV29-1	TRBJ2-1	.	CSVGRHGGEQFF	TGCAGCGTTGGGCGACATGGCGGTGAGCAGTTCTTC
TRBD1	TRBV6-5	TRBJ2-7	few	CASSYSEDRGPYEQYF	TGTGCCAGCAGTTACTCTGAGGACAGGGGCCCCTACGAGCAGTACTTC
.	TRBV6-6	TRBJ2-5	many	CASSYSTADLRPYF	TGTGCCAGCAGTTACTCGACGGCAGACCTACGACCGTACTTC
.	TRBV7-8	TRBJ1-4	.	CASSQGTATNEKLFF	TGTGCCAGCAGCCAAGGGACGGCAACTAATGAAAAACTGTTTTTT
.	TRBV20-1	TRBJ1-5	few	CSARGPWRDSNQPQHF	TGCAGTGCTAGAGGCCCCTGGAGAGATAGCAATCAGCCCCAGCATTTT
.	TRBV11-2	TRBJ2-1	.	CASSLPNSGSYNEQFF	TGTGCCAGCAGCTTACCCAACTCGGGGTCCTACAATGAGCAGTTCTTC
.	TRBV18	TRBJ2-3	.	CASRFTGTDTQYF	TGTGCCAGCCGCTTTACAGGCACAGATACGCAGTATTTT
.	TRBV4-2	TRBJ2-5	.	CASSRDSETETQYF	TGTGCCAGCAGTCGGGACTCCGAAACCGAGACCCAGTACTTC
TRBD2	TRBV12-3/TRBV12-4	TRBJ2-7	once	CASSWSTGGSYEQYF	TGTGCCAGCAGTTGGAGCACGGGGGGGTCCTACGAGCAGTACTTC
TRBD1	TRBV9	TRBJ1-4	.	CASSVSGTGGEKLFF	TGTGCCAGCAGCGTTTCGGGGACAGGGGGTGAAAAACTGTTTTTT
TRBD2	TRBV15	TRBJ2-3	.	CATSRDDVLAGANVDTQYF	TGTGCCACCAGCAGAGATGACGTGTTAGCGGGGGCTAATGTGGATACGCAGTATTTT
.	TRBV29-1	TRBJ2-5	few	CSVEVVAGKETQYF	TGCAGCGTTGAAGTTGTCGCGGGGAAAGAGACCCAGTACTTC
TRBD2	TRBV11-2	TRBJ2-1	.	CASSLALAGGLNEQFF	TGTGCCAGCAGCTTAGCCCTAGCGGGGGGGCTGAATGAGCAGTTCTTC
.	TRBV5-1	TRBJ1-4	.	CASSLNSPGREKLFF	TGCGCCAGCAGCTTGAATAGTCCCGGGCGGGAAAAACTGTTTTTT
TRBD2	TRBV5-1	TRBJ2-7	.	CASSLVASGTYEQYF	TGCGCCAGCAGCTTGGTGGCTAGCGGGACCTACGAGCAGTACTTC
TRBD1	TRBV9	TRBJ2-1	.	CASSEPGQGINNEQFF	TGTGCCAGCAGCGAACCGGGACAGGGAATCAACAATGAGCAGTTCTTC
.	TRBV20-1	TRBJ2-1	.	CSARDPLAQIRNEQFF	TGCAGTGCTAGAGACCCTTTGGCACAGATCAGGAATGAGCAGTTCTTC
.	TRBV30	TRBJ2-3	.	CAWSARGGTSTDTQYF	TGTGCCTGGAGTGCCCGAGGAGGGACTAGCACAGATACGCAGTATTTT
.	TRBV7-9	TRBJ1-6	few	CASSGDESDRGPLHF	TGTGCCAGCAGCGGGGATGAAAGTGATCGGGGACCCCTCCACTTT
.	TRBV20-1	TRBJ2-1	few	CSASILAGEQFF	TGCAGTGCTAGTATACTGGCGGGTGAGCAGTTCTTC
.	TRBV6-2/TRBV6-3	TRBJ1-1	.	CASSYRDASYGTEAFF	TGTGCCAGCAGTTACCGGGACGCCTCGTATGGCACTGAAGCTTTCTTT
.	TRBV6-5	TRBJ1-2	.	CASSLDISGWPYGYTF	TGTGCCAGCAGCTTAGATATCTCAGGGTGGCCCTATGGCTACACCTTC